This T cell receptor (beta chain) was captured in a study of blood T cell repertoires in COVID-19. The overall study: Whether acute or convalescent, the COVID-19 samples came from the United States, Italy and Spain. The cDNA or gDNA used as material had been derived from T cells, B-cell-depleted T cells, or PBMCs.

The CDR3 contains 15 residues. V gave up 9 bases and J gave up 1 base, with 16 bases separating them. Germline V lookup: CDR1 LNHDA, CDR2 SQIVND (reference sequence). Authors' processing steps: Amplification from reference gene primers served as the basis for estimated nucleated cell counts. Produced via immunoSEQ multiplex PCR; TCRdb's table is partial and in-frame only. V and J calls and clone size are as listed in that table; D and trimming were resolved from the DNA. The sample includes about 110,000 clones, 65% to 80% seen only once; the top ten take roughly 4.3%. The TCR sequence derives from a man aged 70 or older with acute or convalescent COVID-19. Material for sequencing was peripheral blood. The gene calls are TRBV19 and TRBJ1-5; possible D gene TRBD1, 6 bases. CDR3: CASRNLQGSNQPQHF. The CDR3, as DNA: TGTGCCAGCCGCAACTTACAGGGAAGCAATCAGCCCCAGCATTTT.